This entry lists 18 T cell receptor beta chains sequenced from one sample in a study of blood T cell repertoires in COVID-19. Method: immunoSEQ multiplex PCR; TCRdb's copy keeps in-frame clones and lacks some. The table records 25,000 to 35,000 clones, 65% to 70% of them present only once. Material: peripheral blood. Source of these receptors: a human donor in a cohort sampled during active COVID-19.

This clone was seen just once. The chain employs TRBV19 and TRBJ2-1; D might be TRBD2 (7 bases). The V gene lost 5 bases and the J gene lost 4 bases, with 27 bases spanning the gap. The length of the CDR3 is 19 residues. The germline CDR1 and CDR2 sequences are LNHDA and SQIVND (reference sequence). The CDR3 protein is CASSPLLGGASAAYNEQFF. CDR3 bases: TGTGCCAGTAGTCCCCTTTTGGGGGGGGCCTCGGCGGCGTACAATGAGCAGTTCTTC.

This sequence joins TRBV28 and TRBJ2-3; D might be TRBD2 (5 bases). The CDR3 is 15 residues long. CDR1 and CDR2 (germline): MDHEN, SYDVKM. The V end was cut by 3 bases, the J end by 1 base, with 11 bases between. This CDR3 is CASSFLRAGTDTQYF. The CDR3 DNA sequence: TGTGCCAGCAGTTTCTTGAGGGCAGGCACAGATACGCAGTATTTT. Full variable domain (outside the CDR3, taken from reference TRBV28 and TRBJ2-3): DVKVTQSSRYLVKRTGEKVFLECVQDMDHENMFWYRQDPGLGLRLIYFSYDVKMKEKGDIPEGYSVSREKKERFSLILESASTNQTSMYLCASSFLRAGTDTQYFGPGTRLTVL.

To note about this clone: Other nucleotide sequences from this sample produce the same CDR3. The chain links TRBV5-6 to TRBJ2-1; TRBD1 matches at 9 bases. Germline V gene data show CDR1 as SGHDT and CDR2 as YYEEEE. The junction had 2 bases not matched to a gene; V was cut back by 2 bases and J by 2 bases. This CDR3 spans 15 amino acids. The CDR3 protein is CASSFGDRAYNEQFF. The CDR3 nucleotides are TGTGCCAGCAGCTTTGGGGACAGGGCCTACAATGAGCAGTTCTTC.

V and J are TRBV29-1 and TRBJ1-2, with 9 bases identical to TRBD1. The CDR3 covers 15 residues. Per germline, CDR1 SQVTM and CDR2 ANQGSEA. V trimming: 6 bases; J trimming: 0 bases; junction bases outside the gene matches: 8. The CDR3 sequence: CSVATGTGTNYGYTF. CDR3 sequence (DNA): TGCAGCGTAGCCACCGGGACAGGGACTAACTATGGCTACACCTTC.

Only a few counts were recorded for this clone. This sequence joins TRBV7-6 and TRBJ2-7, with a tentative D call TRBD2 (5 bases). Germline V gives CDR1 SGHVS, CDR2 FNYEAQ. Trimming stripped 0 bases from V and 2 bases from J, with 8 bases between. The CDR3 has 14 amino acids. CDR3 protein: CASSLAAETYEQYF. Here the CDR3 DNA reads TGTGCCAGCAGCTTAGCAGCGGAGACCTACGAGCAGTACTTC.

V is TRBV5-1 and J is TRBJ1-6; D not certain. The V and J ends lost 0 bases and 5 bases respectively, with 9 bases between them. The length of the CDR3 is 15 residues. Germline loops: CDR1 SGHRS, CDR2 YFSETQ. As DNA, the CDR3 is TGCGCCAGCAGCTTGGTGGCAGGCGATAATTCACCCCTCCACTTT. It specifies CASSLVAGDNSPLHF.

The chain combines TRBV3-1 (or the pseudogene TRBV3-2) with TRBJ2-2; 10 bases line up with TRBD1. After removal of 0 bases from V and 7 bases from J, the junction contained 8 bases not matched to a gene. This CDR3 has 17 amino acids. Germline CDR1 is LGHDT and CDR2 is YNNKEL (reference sequence). In DNA, the CDR3 is TGTGCCAGCAGCCAAGATCTATGGGACAGGGGTGGCGGGGAGCTGTTTTTT. Translated: CASSQDLWDRGGGELFF.

This clone was recorded a few times. V usage is TRBV2 and J usage is TRBJ1-1; D ambiguous. V was shortened by 4 bases and J by 7 bases, with 10 bases between the two germline ends. This CDR3 comprises 12 residues. Germline V gene sequence: CDR1 SNHLY, CDR2 FYNNEI. The CDR3: CASSVLAYEAFF. CDR3 DNA sequence: TGTGCCAGCAGTGTTTTGGCATATGAAGCTTTCTTT.

In its sample, this clone was seen a few times. DNA of the CDR3: TGTGCCAGCAGCTTGGAGGGGGGGGCGAGCAATCAGCCCCAGCATTTT. As protein: CASSLEGGASNQPQHF. The chain is built from TRBV5-5 and TRBJ1-5; the D gene is possibly TRBD1 (6 bases). The CDR3 is made up of 16 amino acids. Looked up from germline, CDR1 is SGHKS and CDR2 is YYEKEE (reference sequence). V was pared by 0 bases and J by 1 base, with 11 bases between.

The chain is built from TRBV7-2 and TRBJ2-3, with D hard to call. This CDR3 spans 13 amino acids. CDR1 and CDR2 from the germline V gene are SGHTA and FQGNSA. Trimming removed 11 bases from V and 2 bases from J, with 14 bases in between. CDR3 DNA: TGTGCCTCCAGTGGAGTTAACACAGATACGCAGTATTTT. It is translated as CASSGVNTDTQYF.

This clone appeared a single time. The chain is built from TRBV3-1 (or the pseudogene TRBV3-2) and TRBJ2-1; tentatively, D is TRBD1 (6 bases). Per germline, CDR1 LGHDT and CDR2 YNNKEL (reference sequence). The CDR3 extends over 13 amino acids. The V end was cut by 9 bases, the J end by 5 bases, with 14 bases between. The DNA for the CDR3 is TGTGCCAGTCAGGGGCAATCCCACAATGAGCAGTTCTTC. This codes for CASQGQSHNEQFF.

J is TRBJ2-7 and V is TRBV3-1 (or the pseudogene TRBV3-2), with 7 bases that match TRBD2. This CDR3 spans 15 amino acids. CDR1 and CDR2 from the germline V gene are LGHDT and YNNKEL (reference sequence). Germline trimming cut 5 bases from V and 1 base from J; bases unmatched to any gene: 8. CDR3 bases: TGTGCCAGCAGCTTTACCGCTAGCGGATCCTACGAGCAGTACTTC. The encoded protein is CASSFTASGSYEQYF.

The rearrangement links TRBV2 to TRBJ1-1, with D unresolved. V was shortened by 4 bases and J by 7 bases, with 4 bases between the two germline ends. This CDR3 has 10 residues. Germline V gene sequence: CDR1 SNHLY, CDR2 FYNNEI. In nucleotides, the CDR3 is TGTGCCAGCAGTGTCCTTGAAGCTTTCTTT. Its protein product is CASSVLEAFF.

The genes are TRBV4-3 and TRBJ2-7, with TRBD2 as a possible D gene (6 bases). V lost 4 bases, J lost 1 base, and 17 bases lay in between. Germline V gene lookup returns CDR1 LGHNA and CDR2 YSLEER. CDR3 length equals 16 residues. The CDR3 sequence is CASSPGTGGTSYEQYF. CDR3 DNA sequence: TGCGCCAGCAGCCCAGGTACTGGCGGGACTTCCTACGAGCAGTACTTC.

V usage is TRBV24-1 and J usage is TRBJ2-7; a weak D match, TRBD1 (5 bases). CDR1 and CDR2 from the germline V gene are KGHDR and SFDVKD. Trimming cost V 5 bases and J 3 bases, with 10 bases left between them. The CDR3 spans 13 residues. The CDR3, as DNA: TGTGCCACCAGTGCGAGACAGATCTACGAGCAGTACTTC. Its protein product is CATSARQIYEQYF.

The CDR3 reads CASSGQGSQPQHF. As DNA, the CDR3 is TGTGCCAGCAGCGGACAGGGGAGTCAGCCCCAGCATTTT. V is TRBV3-1 (or the pseudogene TRBV3-2) and J is TRBJ1-5; 9 nucleotides agree with TRBD1. This CDR3 comprises 13 residues. With 5 bases clipped from V and 6 bases from J, the junction kept 2 bases outside the gene matches. Germline V CDR1 and CDR2: LGHDT, YNNKEL (reference sequence).

The table lists this clone with a count of one. The chain couples TRBV7-2 to TRBJ2-1; maybe TRBD1 (5 bases). CDR3 length: 13 residues. Germline-derived CDR1 and CDR2 are SGHTA and FQGNSA. V was shortened by 3 bases and J by 9 bases, with 12 bases between the two germline ends. Written as DNA, the CDR3 is TGTGCCAGCAGCTTTATGGGGCGAGGTGAGCAGTTCTTC. Translating gives CASSFMGRGEQFF.

The DNA of the CDR3 is TGCACCAGCAGCCACGTCCTAGAGCGGGCCCAGGGGACCCAGTACTTC. Residues: CTSSHVLERAQGTQYF. The chain is built from TRBV1 and TRBJ2-5; the D call of TRBD2 is as the table states it, not checked on the DNA. TRBV1 is tagged as a pseudogene. The CDR3 is 16 amino acids.